The 10 T cell receptor beta chains given below trace back to one sample, sequenced in a study of sequential checkpoint blockade in melanoma. The data were produced by immunoSEQ multiplex PCR, yet TCRdb's version contains in-frame clones alone and is incomplete. The table has 27,000 or so clones, 77% seen once. Treatment noted: randomized to nivolumab then ipilimumab (arm A) or the reverse (arm B). Source: CD8+ T cells sorted from blood (inferred from file names), taken from a patient given nivolumab and ipilimumab in sequence. These receptors all stem from a human donor with melanoma.

The genes are TRBV13 and TRBJ2-7; D might be TRBD1 (5 bases). Germline CDR1 is PRHDT and CDR2 is FYEKMQ (reference sequence). The V end was cut by 3 bases, the J end by 3 bases, with 12 bases between. The CDR3 loop spans 14 amino acids. The CDR3 bases are TGTGCCAGCAGCTTCCAGGGAAGGAACTACGAGCAGTACTTC. Translation gives CASSFQGRNYEQYF.

The rearrangement links TRBV28 to TRBJ2-7; D gene uncertain. Germline values: CDR1 MDHEN, CDR2 SYDVKM. The V end lost 2 bases, the J end lost 2 bases, and 10 bases lay between the germline ends. This CDR3 contains 14 residues. DNA of the CDR3: TGTGCCAGCAGTTTAACCCCAGGCCCCTACGAGCAGTACTTC. Translation: CASSLTPGPYEQYF. Full variable domain (rest looked up from reference TRBV28 and TRBJ2-7): DVKVTQSSRYLVKRTGEKVFLECVQDMDHENMFWYRQDPGLGLRLIYFSYDVKMKEKGDIPEGYSVSREKKERFSLILESASTNQTSMYLCASSLTPGPYEQYFGPGTRLTVT.

The chain is built from TRBV9 and TRBJ2-7, with D maybe TRBD2 (5 bases). The CDR3 runs to 13 residues. CDR1 and CDR2 from the germline V gene are SGDLS and YYNGEE. Trimming cost V 0 bases and J 7 bases, with 11 bases left between them. The CDR3 spells CASSVDGVGEQYF. CDR3 DNA sequence: TGTGCCAGCAGCGTAGACGGGGTAGGGGAGCAGTACTTC.

In this sample, this clone turned up once. The chain employs TRBV27 and TRBJ2-3; 7 positions match TRBD2. Germline V gives CDR1 MNHEY, CDR2 SMNVEV (reference sequence). The CDR3 has 15 amino acids. V shed 3 bases and J 1 base; nucleotides not matched to a gene: 4. The CDR3 DNA follows: TGTGCCAGCAGTTTCCCCACTAGCGGCACAGATACGCAGTATTTT. It translates to CASSFPTSGTDTQYF.

The chain has TRBV28 and TRBJ2-7, with a tentative D call TRBD2 (5 bases). The ends were cut back, 5 bases at V and 3 bases at J, with 26 bases in the middle. The CDR3 sequence is 18 residues long. In germline, CDR1 is MDHEN, CDR2 SYDVKM. The CDR3 bases are TGTGCCAGCAGTCTCAACGTCGTGGGCGAGAGGGCCTACTACGAGCAGTACTTC. It encodes CASSLNVVGERAYYEQYF. The whole variable domain, remainder taken from reference TRBV28 and TRBJ2-7, is DVKVTQSSRYLVKRTGEKVFLECVQDMDHENMFWYRQDPGLGLRLIYFSYDVKMKEKGDIPEGYSVSREKKERFSLILESASTNQTSMYLCASSLNVVGERAYYEQYFGPGTRLTVT.

This clone was found once. This sequence joins TRBV5-1 and TRBJ2-1; 8 bases line up with TRBD2. The CDR3 covers 15 residues. CDR1 is SGHRS, CDR2 YFSETQ, per germline. With 0 bases clipped from V and 8 bases from J, the junction kept 7 bases outside the gene matches. This CDR3 reads CASSLAGGAGDEQFF. The CDR3 coding sequence is TGCGCCAGCAGCTTGGCCGGGGGGGCTGGGGATGAGCAGTTCTTC.

The V gene is TRBV4-1, the J gene TRBJ2-7, with 10 positions matching TRBD1. CDR1 and CDR2 from the germline V gene are MGHRA and YSYEKL. This CDR3 comprises 14 residues. Trimming took 4 bases from V and 3 from J; bases not matched to a gene: 3. This CDR3 reads CASSPGTGDYEQYF. Written as DNA, the CDR3 is TGCGCCAGCAGCCCCGGGACAGGGGACTACGAGCAGTACTTC.

The gene calls are TRBV5-8 and TRBJ1-4; D is ambiguous. Germline values: CDR1 SGHTS, CDR2 YDEGEE. Trimming shortened V by 3 bases and J by 4 bases, and 10 bases separated the two germline ends. The CDR3 is made up of 14 amino acids. CDR3 in amino acids: CASSYRELNEKLFF. CDR3 coding DNA: TGTGCCAGCAGCTACCGGGAGCTTAATGAAAAACTGTTTTTT.

The sample holds one count of this clone. The V call is TRBV29-1, the J call TRBJ2-3; D gene uncertain. CDR1 is SQVTM and CDR2 is ANQGSEA in the germline V gene. The V end was cut by 6 bases, the J end by 4 bases, with 8 bases between. The CDR3 has 11 amino acids. CDR3 DNA sequence: TGCAGCGTGGCTGAGGCAGATACGCAGTATTTT. It is translated as CSVAEADTQYF.

As for this clone: A junction boundary mismatches the germline segment, possibly from a read error. V is TRBV6-7 and J is TRBJ2-7; a possible D gene is TRBD2 (6 bases). TRBV6-7 carries the ORF label, with uncertain function. The CDR3 runs to 15 residues. CDR3 DNA: TGTACCAGCAGCGCCTCCCGGGAGCTAGCGTACGAGCAGTACTTC. This codes for CTSSASRELAYEQYF.